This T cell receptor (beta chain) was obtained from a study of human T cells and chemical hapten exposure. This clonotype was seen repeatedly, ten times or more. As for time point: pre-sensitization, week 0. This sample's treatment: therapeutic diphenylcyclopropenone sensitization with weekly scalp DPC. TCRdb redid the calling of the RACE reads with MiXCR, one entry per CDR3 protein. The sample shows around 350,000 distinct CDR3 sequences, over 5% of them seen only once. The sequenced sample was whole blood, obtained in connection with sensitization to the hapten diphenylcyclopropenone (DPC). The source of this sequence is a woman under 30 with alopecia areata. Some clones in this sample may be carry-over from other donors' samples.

The CDR3 nucleotides are TGTGCCAGCAGCCTCAGGACAGGTGACGGCAATCAGCCCCAGCATTTT. Encoded protein: CASSLRTGDGNQPQHF. The chain joins TRBV5-6 to TRBJ1-5; 7 bases map to TRBD1. Germline CDR1 and CDR2: SGHDT and YYEEEE. V lost 4 bases to trimming and J lost 2 bases; unmatched junction nucleotides: 9. The CDR3 is made up of 16 amino acids.